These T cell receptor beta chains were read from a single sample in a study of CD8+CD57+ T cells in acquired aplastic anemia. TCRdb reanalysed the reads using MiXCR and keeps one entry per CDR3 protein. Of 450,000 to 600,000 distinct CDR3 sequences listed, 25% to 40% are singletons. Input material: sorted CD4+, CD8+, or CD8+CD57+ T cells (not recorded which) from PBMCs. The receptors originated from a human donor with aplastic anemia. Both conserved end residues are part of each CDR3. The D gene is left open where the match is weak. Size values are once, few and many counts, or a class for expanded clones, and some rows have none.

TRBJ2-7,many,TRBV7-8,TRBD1,TGTGCCAGCAGCTTATCCGGGACAGGGGGCTACGAGCAGTACTTC,CASSLSGTGGYEQYF
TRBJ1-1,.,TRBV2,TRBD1,TGTGCCAGCAGGCGGGACAGGGGATTGAACACTGAAGCTTTCTTT,CASRRDRGLNTEAFF
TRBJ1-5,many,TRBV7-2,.,TGTGCCAGCAGCTTCAGGGGAGGCCAGCCCCAGCATTTT,CASSFRGGQPQHF
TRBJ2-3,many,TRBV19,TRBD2,TGTGCCAGCGGACTAGCGAGAAACACAGATACGCAGTATTTT,CASGLARNTDTQYF
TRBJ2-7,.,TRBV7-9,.,TGTGCCAGCAGTTACGAGAGCTCCTACGAGCAGTACTTC,CASSYESSYEQYF
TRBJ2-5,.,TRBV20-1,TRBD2,TGCAGTGCTAGAGACGGCCCAAGACTAGCGGGACCCGTGGGTAAGGCCCAGTACTTC,CSARDGPRLAGPVGKAQYF
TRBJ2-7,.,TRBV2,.,TGTGCCAGCACCCGGGAGTCAATCTACGGGCAGTACTTC,CASTRESIYGQYF
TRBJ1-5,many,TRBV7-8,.,TGTGCCAGCAGCTTAGCGGAAAGCCATCAGCCCCAGCATTTT,CASSLAESHQPQHF
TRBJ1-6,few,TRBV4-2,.,TGTGCCAGCAGCCAAGCGGACGCGAACTATAATTCACCCCTCCACTTT,CASSQADANYNSPLHF
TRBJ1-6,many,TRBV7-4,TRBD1,TGTGCCAGCATCCCAGGACAGGGATATTCACCCCTCCACTTT,CASIPGQGYSPLHF
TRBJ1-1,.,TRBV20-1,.,TGCAGTGCTAGAGAAGGTCGGGAGGCTGAAGCTTTCTTT,CSAREGREAEAFF
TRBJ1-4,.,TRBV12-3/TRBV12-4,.,TGTGCCAGCAGTTTGGATGCAACTAATGAAAAACTGTTTTTT,CASSLDATNEKLFF
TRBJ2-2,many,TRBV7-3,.,TGTGCCAGCAGCTCAAGCAGGGTCGCCGGGGAGCTGTTTTTT,CASSSSRVAGELFF
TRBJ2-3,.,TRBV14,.,TGTGCCAGCAGCCAAGCCACCTGGCGCCTCACAGATACGCAGTATTTT,CASSQATWRLTDTQYF
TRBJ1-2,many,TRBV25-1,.,TGTGCCAGCAGTGTAGGGGGGTCGGGGGCGTTCTATGGCTACACCTTC,CASSVGGSGAFYGYTF
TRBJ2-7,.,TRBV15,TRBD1,TGTGCCACCAGCGATTGGACAGGGGCCCTTGCCTACGAGCAGTACTTC,CATSDWTGALAYEQYF
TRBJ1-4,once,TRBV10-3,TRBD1,TGTGCCAGCAGTTATCCGAACAGGGGGCGTAGGGAAAAACTGTTTTTT,CASSYPNRGRREKLFF
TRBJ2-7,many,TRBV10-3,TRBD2,TGTGCCATCACGAGGGTAGCGGGGCGCGAGCAGTACTTC,CAITRVAGREQYF
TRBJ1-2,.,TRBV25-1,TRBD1,TGTGCCAGCAGTGCCGAGACAGGGATAAGTGGCTACACCTTC,CASSAETGISGYTF
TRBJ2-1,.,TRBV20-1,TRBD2,TGCAGTGCTAGACCGACTAGCAGTATTTGGGGTTACAATGAGCAGTTCTTC,CSARPTSSIWGYNEQFF
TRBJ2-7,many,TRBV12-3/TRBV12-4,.,TGTGCCAGCAGTTCCTCCGACTACGGCGAGCAGTACTTC,CASSSSDYGEQYF
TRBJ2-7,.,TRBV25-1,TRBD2,TGTGCCAGCAGCTCGGGGACTAGCGTAATCTACGAGCAGTACTTC,CASSSGTSVIYEQYF
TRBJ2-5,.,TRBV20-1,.,TGCAGTGCTAGCGGGGCGAAGATCCAAGAGACCCAGTACTTC,CSASGAKIQETQYF
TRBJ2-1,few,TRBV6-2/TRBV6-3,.,TGTGCCAGCGGCAGTTTCGTTGAGCAGTTCTTC,CASGSFVEQFF
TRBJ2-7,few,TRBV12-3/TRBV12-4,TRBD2,TGTGCCAGCAGCCTCAGCGGGGGGGCCCCCTACGAGCAGTACTTC,CASSLSGGAPYEQYF
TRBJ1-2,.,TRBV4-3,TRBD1,TGCGCCAGCAGCCGAGACAGGGAACCTACTGGCTACACCTTC,CASSRDREPTGYTF
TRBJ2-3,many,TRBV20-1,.,TGCAGTGCGGACGGAGCGCTGAGCACAGATACGCAGTATTTT,CSADGALSTDTQYF
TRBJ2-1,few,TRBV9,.,TGTGCCAGCAGCTCCCGAGTAGCTGCCTACAATGAGCAGTTCTTC,CASSSRVAAYNEQFF
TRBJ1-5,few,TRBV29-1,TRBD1,TGCAGCGTTGATTGGGAACTCCGGGACAGGGGGCTTTATAGCAATCAGCCCCAGCATTTT,CSVDWELRDRGLYSNQPQHF
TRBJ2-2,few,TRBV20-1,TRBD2,TGCAGTGCGCGGACTAGCGGGAGGCATCGCGGCACCGGGGAGCTGTTTTTT,CSARTSGRHRGTGELFF
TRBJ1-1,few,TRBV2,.,TGTGCCAGCAGTGATGAGACAAGGCGAATGAACACTGAAGCTTTCTTT,CASSDETRRMNTEAFF
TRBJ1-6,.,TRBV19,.,TGTGCCAGTAGTATTATTTCAGGGGAATCACCCCTCCACTTT,CASSIISGESPLHF
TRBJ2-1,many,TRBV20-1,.,TGCAGTGCTAGAGCGTCACTATCCCGCTCCTACAATGAGCAGTTCTTC,CSARASLSRSYNEQFF
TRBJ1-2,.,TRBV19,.,TGTGCCAGTAGTTTACACCGGACGATAGGCTACACCTTC,CASSLHRTIGYTF
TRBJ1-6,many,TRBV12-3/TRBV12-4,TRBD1,TGTGCCAGCAGGGGACAGATTAATTCACCCCTCCACTTT,CASRGQINSPLHF
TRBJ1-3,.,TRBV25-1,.,TGTGCCAGCAATAATCCCGCCCACAGCGGCGACTCTGGAAACACCATATATTTT,CASNNPAHSGDSGNTIYF
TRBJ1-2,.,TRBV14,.,TGTGCCAGCAGCCAAGAATTGAGCGGGCTCTCTAACTATGGCTACACCTTC,CASSQELSGLSNYGYTF
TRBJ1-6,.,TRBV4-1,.,TGCGCCAGCAGCCGAGGTTACTCCTATAATTCACCCCTCCACTTT,CASSRGYSYNSPLHF
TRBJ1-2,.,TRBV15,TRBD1,TGTGCCACCAGTCTCCAACAGGGGGCGCCTGGCTACACCTTC,CATSLQQGAPGYTF
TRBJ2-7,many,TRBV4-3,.,TGCGCCAGCAGCCAGGCGACCGAATACGAGCAGTACTTC,CASSQATEYEQYF
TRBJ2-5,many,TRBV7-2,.,TGTGCCAGCAGCTTAGTTCCCCTCGGGACCCAGTACTTC,CASSLVPLGTQYF
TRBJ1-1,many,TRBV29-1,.,TGCAGCGTTGGGTCCAGGGCCGTGAACACTGAAGCTTTCTTT,CSVGSRAVNTEAFF
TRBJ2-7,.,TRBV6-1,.,TGTGCCAGCAGTGAAAGATTAGGGAGGCCCGAGCAGTACTTC,CASSERLGRPEQYF
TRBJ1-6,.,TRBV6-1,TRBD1,TGTGCCAGCAGTACTCCCCAGGGGGGACTCCTTAATTCACCCCTCCACTTT,CASSTPQGGLLNSPLHF
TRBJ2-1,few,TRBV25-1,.,TGTGCCAGCAGTTCCCAGAATGAGCAGTTCTTC,CASSSQNEQFF
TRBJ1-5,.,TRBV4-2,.,TGTGTCAGCAGCCAAGTTACAGGTAGCAATCAGCCCCAGCATTTT,CVSSQVTGSNQPQHF
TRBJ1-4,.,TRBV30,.,TGTGCCTGGAGTGGAGGCATAGGTATCGCAACTAATGAAAAACTGTTTTTT,CAWSGGIGIATNEKLFF
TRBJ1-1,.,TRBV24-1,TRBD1,TGTGCCACCAGTGTCCAGACAGGGCGGGACACTGAAGCTTTCTTT,CATSVQTGRDTEAFF
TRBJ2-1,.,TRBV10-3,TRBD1,TGTGCCATCAGTAAACGACAGGGGGCGGAGCAGTTCTTC,CAISKRQGAEQFF
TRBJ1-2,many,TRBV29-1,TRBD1,TGCAGCGTTGAAGTTAACAGGGGGCAGGATGGCCACACCTTC,CSVEVNRGQDGHTF
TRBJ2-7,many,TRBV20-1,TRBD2,TGCAGTGCGGGCAGCGGGAGCTGGGACTACGAGCAGTACTTC,CSAGSGSWDYEQYF
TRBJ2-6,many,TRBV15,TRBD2,TGTGCCACCAGCCGCGGGGGGTCCGGGGCCAACGTCCTGACTTTC,CATSRGGSGANVLTF
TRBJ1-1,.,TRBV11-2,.,TGTGCCAGCAGCTACGACCCGACCAGGGGGAACACTGAAGCTTTCTTT,CASSYDPTRGNTEAFF
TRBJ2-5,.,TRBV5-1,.,TGCGCCAGCAGCTTGGCGGGAAATCCCCAAGAGACCCAGTACTTC,CASSLAGNPQETQYF
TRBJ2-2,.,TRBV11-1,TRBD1,TGTGCCAGCAGCGTCTCCGGGACAGGGGGCACCGGGGAGCTGTTTTTT,CASSVSGTGGTGELFF